This TCR beta chain was recorded in a study of blood T cell repertoires in COVID-19. This clone has only a few counts. This same CDR3 is encoded by further DNA sequences in the sample. This CDR3 has 14 amino acids. In germline, CDR1 is KGHSH, CDR2 LQKENI. After removal of 1 base from V and 2 bases from J, the junction contained 1 base not matched to a gene. This table comes from immunoSEQ multiplex PCR, and its TCRdb copy is limited to in-frame clones, with some not included. Of about 270,000 clones detected, 81% appear once; the ten largest clones hold roughly 2.9%. The genes are TRBV18 and TRBJ1-2; the match to TRBD1 covers 7 bases. This TCR came from a woman aged 55-70 years with active or convalescent COVID-19. The sample consisted of peripheral blood. CDR3 sequence reads: CASSPQGANYGYTF. CDR3 nucleotides: TGTGCCAGCTCACCACAGGGGGCGAACTATGGCTACACCTTC. Looking up the rest from reference TRBV18 and TRBJ1-2 gives the full variable domain: NAGVMQNPRHLVRRRGQEARLRCSPMKGHSHVYWYRQLPEEGLKFMVYLQKENIIDESGMPKERFSAEFPKEGPSILRIQQVVRGDSAAYFCASSPQGANYGYTFGSGTRLTVV.